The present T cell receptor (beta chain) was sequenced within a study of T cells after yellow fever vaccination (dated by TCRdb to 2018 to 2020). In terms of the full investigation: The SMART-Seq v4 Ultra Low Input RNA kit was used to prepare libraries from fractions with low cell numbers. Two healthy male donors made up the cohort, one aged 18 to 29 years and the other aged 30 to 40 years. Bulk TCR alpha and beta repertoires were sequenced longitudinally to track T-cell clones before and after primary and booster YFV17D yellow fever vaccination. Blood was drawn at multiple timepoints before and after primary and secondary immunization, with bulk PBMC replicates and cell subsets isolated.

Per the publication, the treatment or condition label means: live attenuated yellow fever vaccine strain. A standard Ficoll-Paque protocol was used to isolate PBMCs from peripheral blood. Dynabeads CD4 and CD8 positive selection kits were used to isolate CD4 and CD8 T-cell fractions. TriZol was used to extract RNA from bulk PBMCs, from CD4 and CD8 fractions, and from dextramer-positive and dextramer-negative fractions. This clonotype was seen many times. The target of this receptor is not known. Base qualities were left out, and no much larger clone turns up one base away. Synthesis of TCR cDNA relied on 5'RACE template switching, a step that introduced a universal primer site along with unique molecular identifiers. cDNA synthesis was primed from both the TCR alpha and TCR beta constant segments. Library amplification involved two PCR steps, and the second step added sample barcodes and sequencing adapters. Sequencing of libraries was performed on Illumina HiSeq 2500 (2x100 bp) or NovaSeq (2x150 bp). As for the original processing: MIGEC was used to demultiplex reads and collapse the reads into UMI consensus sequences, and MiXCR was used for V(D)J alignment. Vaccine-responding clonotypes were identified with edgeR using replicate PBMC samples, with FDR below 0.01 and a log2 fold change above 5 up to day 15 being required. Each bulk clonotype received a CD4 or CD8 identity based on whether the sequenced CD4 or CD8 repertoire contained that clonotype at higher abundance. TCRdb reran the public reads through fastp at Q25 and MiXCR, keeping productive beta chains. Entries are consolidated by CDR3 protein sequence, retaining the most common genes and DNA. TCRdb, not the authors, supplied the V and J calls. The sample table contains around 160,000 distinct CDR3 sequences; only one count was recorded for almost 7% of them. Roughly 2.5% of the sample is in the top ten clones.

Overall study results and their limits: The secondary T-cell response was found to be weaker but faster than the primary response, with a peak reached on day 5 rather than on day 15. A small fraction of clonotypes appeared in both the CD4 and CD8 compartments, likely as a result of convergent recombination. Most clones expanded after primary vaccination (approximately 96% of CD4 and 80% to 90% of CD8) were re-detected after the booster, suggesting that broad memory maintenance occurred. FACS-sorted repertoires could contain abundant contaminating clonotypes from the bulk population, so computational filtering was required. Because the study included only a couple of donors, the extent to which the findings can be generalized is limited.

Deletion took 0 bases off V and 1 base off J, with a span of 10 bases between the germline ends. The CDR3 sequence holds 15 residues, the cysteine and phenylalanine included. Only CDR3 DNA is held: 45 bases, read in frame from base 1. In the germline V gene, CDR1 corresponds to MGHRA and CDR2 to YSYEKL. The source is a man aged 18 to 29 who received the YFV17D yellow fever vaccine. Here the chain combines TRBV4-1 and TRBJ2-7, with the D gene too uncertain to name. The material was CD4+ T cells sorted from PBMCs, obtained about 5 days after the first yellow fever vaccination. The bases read TGCGCCAGCAGCCAAGACTTTCTGAAGTCCTACGAGCAGTACTTC. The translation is CASSQDFLKSYEQYF.